A selection of T cell receptor beta chains follows, all from one sample in a study of sequential checkpoint blockade in melanoma. Data came from immunoSEQ multiplex PCR; TCRdb stores just in-frame clones and leaves some out. The repertoire has around 6,200 clones, roughly a quarter of them found once; the top ten carry 8.1%. The source was tumor tissue (inferred from file names), collected from a patient given nivolumab and ipilimumab in sequence. The receptors were gathered from a human donor with melanoma. CDR3s include the opening cysteine and the closing phenylalanine or tryptophan. The D gene is left open where the match is weak. The size entry is marked missing in some rows and otherwise reads once, few, many or a size class.

medium-sized,TRBV6-8,TRBJ1-2,TRBD1,TGTGCCAGCAGTTACTTACAGGGGACGGGCGGTGGCTACACCTTC,CASSYLQGTGGGYTF
few,TRBV11-3,TRBJ1-6,TRBD1,TGTGCCAGCAGGTCGGAGGGGGCGTCGAATAATTCACCCCTCCACTTT,CASRSEGASNNSPLHF
many,TRBV4-1,TRBJ2-1,TRBD2,TGCGCCAGCAGCCGCGGTGGGGGCGGGAGGGCCTACAATGAGCAGTTCTTC,CASSRGGGGRAYNEQFF
NA,TRBV19,TRBJ1-3,TRBD1,TGTGCCAGTAGTATTACTGGGACAGGGGCTTCCTCTGGAAACACCATATATTTT,CASSITGTGASSGNTIYF
NA,TRBV11-3,TRBJ2-7,TRBD1,TGTGCCAGCAGATCGGCCGGGACAGGGGTCACCTACGAGCAGTACTTC,CASRSAGTGVTYEQYF
NA,TRBV6-8,TRBJ1-1,NA,TGTGCCAGCAGTTACTCCCGAGGGGACACTGAAGCTTTCTTT,CASSYSRGDTEAFF
medium-sized,TRBV10-3,TRBJ1-2,NA,TGTGCCATCAGTGAGTCTCCCGCCCGGGGCTATGGCTACACCTTC,CAISESPARGYGYTF
many,TRBV11-3,TRBJ2-2,TRBD1,TGTGCCAGCAGCTTGGGCAGGGGGCAGGGCGGGGAGCTGTTTTTT,CASSLGRGQGGELFF
NA,TRBV9,TRBJ1-1,NA,TGTGCCAGCAGCGTACTTATGGGAGAAGCTTTCTTT,CASSVLMGEAFF
NA,TRBV28,TRBJ1-6,NA,TGTGCCAGCAGTCCCGGCAATTCACCCCTCCACTTT,CASSPGNSPLHF
NA,TRBV7-7,TRBJ2-1,TRBD1,TGTGCCAGCAGCGGGCGGGACAGGGCTTTCGGGAATGAGCAGTTCTTC,CASSGRDRAFGNEQFF
NA,TRBV19,TRBJ1-2,NA,TGTGCCAGTAGGAGTCGAACAGGGCGGGCGACAAGTGGCTACACCTTC,CASRSRTGRATSGYTF
medium-sized,TRBV28,TRBJ1-2,TRBD1,TGTGCCAGCAGTATGGACAGGGGAAGGGGTGGCTACACCTTC,CASSMDRGRGGYTF
NA,TRBV6-8,TRBJ1-1,TRBD1,TGTGCCATCAGCGCCGGGACAGGGGCTCCTGAAGCTTTCTTT,CAISAGTGAPEAFF
few,TRBV28,TRBJ1-3,NA,TGTGCCAGCAGTTTCCAAGGTCCGGGGAGGTCTGGAAACACCATATATTTT,CASSFQGPGRSGNTIYF
medium-sized,TRBV6-1,TRBJ2-7,NA,TGTGCCAGCAGTGAAGTTCCGGACCGTAGTTCCCGTTCTAGCGAGCAGTACTTC,CASSEVPDRSSRSSEQYF
NA,TRBV11-3,TRBJ2-1,NA,TGTGCCAGCAGCTTGGGAACGGGGCTCTCCTACAATGAGCAGTTCTTC,CASSLGTGLSYNEQFF